The 11 T cell receptor beta chains listed next were all sequenced from one sample in a study of CD8 T cells in Susac syndrome. Random hexamers served to reverse transcribe roughly 0.5 to 1 ug RNA. A single record per CDR3 protein comes from TCRdb applying MiXCR to the immunoSEQ multiplex PCR reads. The data show around 300,000 distinct CDR3 sequences, approximately 85% seen once. Sequencing used CD8+ T cells from PBMCs. The receptor set was obtained from a human donor with multiple sclerosis.

The chain is built from TRBV9 and TRBJ2-5; 15 bases align to TRBD2. The junction had 9 bases not matched to a gene; V was cut back by 4 bases and J by 2 bases. Germline V lookup: CDR1 SGDLS, CDR2 YYNGEE. The CDR3 sequence is 18 residues long. As DNA, the CDR3 is TGTGCCAGCAGCCTTTCCGGACTAGCGGGAGGGATTCAAGAGACCCAGTACTTC. Translated: CASSLSGLAGGIQETQYF.

The chain uses TRBV6-6 and TRBJ2-1; D unclear. Germline assignment: CDR1 MNHNY and CDR2 SVGAGI (reference sequence). V shed 7 bases and J shed 9 bases, with 7 bases lying between them. This CDR3 has 10 residues. CDR3 nucleotide sequence: TGTGCCAGCAAGTCAGTTGAGCAGTTCTTC. Translating it yields CASKSVEQFF.

The V and J genes are TRBV6-5 and TRBJ2-7; 9 bases fit TRBD1. CDR3 length: 15 amino acids. Trimming at V came to 4 bases and at J to 3 bases, leaving 7 bases not matched to a gene. The germline V gene has CDR1 MNHEY and CDR2 SVGAGI. The CDR3 nucleotides are TGTGCCAGCAGTTCCACCGGGACAGGGTTCTACGAGCAGTACTTC. Translating it yields CASSSTGTGFYEQYF.

The chain is built from TRBV27 and TRBJ1-1; D may be TRBD1 (5 bases). The length of the CDR3 is 13 residues. V was clipped by 5 bases and J by 1 base, with 8 bases between them. Germline V gene lookup returns CDR1 MNHEY and CDR2 SMNVEV (reference sequence). CDR3 sequence (DNA): TGTGCCAGCAGTCCACAGGCGAACACTGAAGCTTTCTTT. Residues: CASSPQANTEAFF.

This clonotype came up once. This chain links TRBV29-1 with TRBJ1-1; no reliable D call. The CDR3 loop spans 12 amino acids. Germline V gene sequence: CDR1 SQVTM, CDR2 ANQGSEA. The V gene lost 7 bases and the J gene lost 4 bases, with 13 bases spanning the gap. Here the CDR3 reads CSAHRRATEAFF. CDR3 coding DNA: TGCAGCGCACATAGGAGGGCCACTGAAGCTTTCTTT. The full variable domain, its missing parts supplied by reference TRBV29-1 and TRBJ1-1, is SAVISQKPSRDICQRGTSLTIQCQVDSQVTMMFWYRQQPGQSLTLIATANQGSEATYESGFVIDKFPISRPNLTFSTLTVSNMSPEDSSIYLCSAHRRATEAFFGQGTRLTVV.

CDR3 region: CSVVAGPDNEQFF. In DNA form, the CDR3 reads TGCAGCGTGGTAGCTGGACCGGACAATGAGCAGTTCTTC. The J gene is TRBJ2-1, the V gene TRBV29-1; no firm D call. CDR3 length: 13 amino acids. Germline lookup yields CDR1 SQVTM and CDR2 ANQGSEA. Trimming pared 6 bases from V and 5 bases from J, leaving 14 bases between.

Concerning this clonotype itself: Sequence at one end of the junction differs from germline and may be a read error. The CDR3 region is CASSDSGGVSYEQYF. Here the CDR3 DNA reads TGTGCCAGCAGTGACTCCGGGGGTGTCTCCTACGAGCAGTACTTC. The J gene is TRBJ2-7, the V gene TRBV6-5, with D perhaps matching TRBD2 (6 bases). Germline loops: CDR1 MNHEY, CDR2 SVGAGI. The length of the CDR3 is 15 residues.

The genes are TRBV6-1 and TRBJ2-7; D call uncertain. CDR3 length: 14 residues. Deletions cut 6 bases from V and 0 bases from J, with 12 bases between. The V gene's germline CDR1 is MNHNS and CDR2 SASEGT. CDR3 sequence reads: CASRDYQSSYEQYF. The CDR3 DNA is TGTGCCAGCAGGGATTACCAGAGCTCCTACGAGCAGTACTTC.

The chain recombines TRBV6-4 with TRBJ2-1; 7 bases match TRBD1. Germline-derived CDR1 and CDR2 are MRHNA and SNTAGT. The V and J ends lost 3 bases and 2 bases, in that order; junction bases with no gene match: 4. CDR3 size: 15 residues. The DNA of the CDR3 is TGTGCCAGCAGTGAAGGGGGACAGCCCTACAATGAGCAGTTCTTC. Its protein product is CASSEGGQPYNEQFF.

This clonotype was observed once. The chain couples TRBV7-2 to TRBJ1-1; D might be TRBD1 (5 bases). CDR1 SGHTA and CDR2 FQGNSA come from the germline V gene. CDR3 length: 15 residues. Trimming removed 1 base at V and 7 bases at J, with 16 bases between. The CDR3 region is CASSLVVGQPNEAFF. The CDR3 bases are TGTGCCAGCAGCTTAGTGGTTGGACAACCTAATGAAGCTTTCTTT.

This sequence joins TRBV27 and TRBJ1-2; 7 bases match TRBD1. Germline V gene data show CDR1 as MNHEY and CDR2 as SMNVEV (reference sequence). V lost 6 bases, J lost 6 bases, and 7 bases stayed unmatched. The CDR3 runs 13 residues. Written as DNA, the CDR3 is TGTGCCAGCAGACCTGACAGGGTGGATGGCTACACCTTC. Encoded protein: CASRPDRVDGYTF.